Presented here are 20 T cell receptor beta chains from one specimen sequenced in a study of T cell responses to AZD1222 COVID-19 vaccine. Using immunoSEQ multiplex PCR, the repertoire was profiled, and TCRdb retains in-frame clones only, with some absent. The sample records 180,000 or so clones, around nine tenths being singletons. The sequences come from peripheral blood, collected 28 days after the second AZD1222 dose. Receptor source: an adult who received the AZD1222 COVID-19 vaccine.

With respect to this clone: Mismatch with germline at one junction end may stem from a read error. DNA of the CDR3: TGTGCCAGCAGCCAAAAGATACGGCGGGGAATCTTC. It encodes CASSQKIRRGIF. The gene calls are TRBV3-1 (or the pseudogene TRBV3-2) and TRBJ2-7; possibly TRBD2 for D (6 bases). This CDR3 spans 12 amino acids. Germline V gene data show CDR1 as LGHDT and CDR2 as YNNKEL (reference sequence).

This clone was counted once. V gene TRBV5-1 combines with J gene TRBJ2-5, with D possibly being TRBD1 or TRBD2 (6 bases each). The germline gives CDR1 SGHRS, CDR2 YFSETQ. This CDR3 comprises 16 residues. V lost 2 bases and J 5 bases, leaving 19 bases between the germline ends. The CDR3 bases are TGCGCCAGCAGCTTTCCCCCCGGGAGAGGGGGGGAGACCCAGTACTTC. Encoded protein: CASSFPPGRGGETQYF.

The V call is TRBV7-2, the J call TRBJ1-5, with 8 bases aligning to TRBD1. Trimming cost V 3 bases and J 7 bases; bases outside gene matches: 8. The CDR3 runs to 15 residues. Germline-derived CDR1 and CDR2 are SGHTA and FQGNSA. CDR3 amino acids: CASSFGQGAGQPQHF. The CDR3 nucleotides are TGTGCCAGCAGCTTTGGGCAGGGGGCGGGCCAGCCCCAGCATTTT.

Here the CDR3 reads CASSQVGRDTEAFF. The CDR3 DNA is TGTGCCAGCAGCCAAGTCGGCAGGGACACTGAAGCTTTCTTT. This chain uses TRBV14 with TRBJ1-1; a possible D gene is TRBD1 (5 bases). Germline lookup yields CDR1 SGHDN and CDR2 FVKESK. The CDR3 contains 14 residues. Trimming removed 1 base at V and 3 bases at J, with 9 bases between.

The chain recombines TRBV19 with TRBJ2-5; 7 bases are shared with TRBD1. CDR1 and CDR2 from the germline V gene are LNHDA and SQIVND (reference sequence). The CDR3 is 15 residues long. The trim removed 6 bases at V and 2 bases at J, leaving 9 bases unmatched. Here the CDR3 reads CASRLIDRDQETQYF. CDR3 sequence (DNA): TGTGCCAGTAGGCTAATCGACAGGGATCAAGAGACCCAGTACTTC.

The chain links TRBV7-9 to TRBJ2-4, with D tentatively TRBD1 (5 bases). V lost 1 base and J 7 bases, leaving 11 bases between the germline ends. Germline CDR1 reads SEHNR; CDR2 reads FQNEAQ (reference sequence). There are 14 residues in the CDR3. The CDR3: CASSLEGVQNIQYF. The CDR3 bases are TGTGCCAGCAGCTTAGAAGGGGTACAGAACATTCAGTACTTC.

The chain combines TRBV7-3 with TRBJ2-3; D not certain. From germline, CDR1 is SGHTA and CDR2 FQGTGA. This CDR3 region has 14 residues. Deletions cut 4 bases from V and 0 bases from J, with 8 bases between. In DNA form, the CDR3 reads TGTGCCAGCAGCTCAGGCTTCAGCACAGATACGCAGTATTTT. Translated, it gives CASSSGFSTDTQYF.

The rearrangement links TRBV27 to TRBJ1-2; D is ambiguous. This CDR3 contains 13 residues. V lost 4 bases to trimming and J lost 4 bases, with 10 bases between them. Germline CDR1 reads MNHEY; CDR2 reads SMNVEV (reference sequence). The CDR3 coding sequence is TGTGCCAGCAGTTCCAACGTGGGCTATGGCTACACCTTC. It encodes CASSSNVGYGYTF.

The CDR3 coding sequence is TGTGCCAGCAGCCATCGCGTTTGGGGGACTAGCGGGAGGGCCGAGGATACGCAGTATTTT. Amino acid sequence: CASSHRVWGTSGRAEDTQYF. The chain uses TRBV7-8 and TRBJ2-3; 16 positions agree with TRBD2. The CDR3 sequence is 20 residues long. CDR1 and CDR2 (germline): SGHVS, FQNEAQ. Trimming removed 5 bases from V and 6 bases from J; junction bases left unmatched: 17.

The chain recombines TRBV4-1 with TRBJ2-7; D is perhaps TRBD2 (6 bases). Trimming stripped 0 bases from V and 3 bases from J, with 12 bases between. The CDR3 spans 15 residues. The germline V gene has CDR1 MGHRA and CDR2 YSYEKL. Written as DNA, the CDR3 is TGCGCCAGCAGCCAAGAGGAGGGGCCCTTCTACGAGCAGTACTTC. Protein sequence: CASSQEEGPFYEQYF.

The V call is TRBV5-4, the J call TRBJ2-3; the D call may be TRBD1 or TRBD2 (6 bases each). This CDR3 is built from 14 residues. V was cut by 9 bases and J by 4 bases, with 18 bases left in between. Germline-derived CDR1 and CDR2 are SGHNT and YYREEE (reference sequence). Here the CDR3 reads CATLGGPRADTQYF. The CDR3 DNA reads TGTGCCACCCTGGGGGGCCCGAGAGCAGATACGCAGTATTTT.

The chain employs TRBV28 and TRBJ1-2, with D possibly matching TRBD1 (5 bases). V lost 3 bases and J lost 4, with 9 bases in between. Looked up from germline, CDR1 is MDHEN and CDR2 is SYDVKM. The CDR3 has 13 amino acids. CDR3 DNA sequence: TGTGCCAGCAGTTTTCAGGGATCCTATGGCTACACCTTC. Its translation: CASSFQGSYGYTF.

J is TRBJ1-5 and V is TRBV7-2; possible D gene TRBD1, 6 bases. Trimming shortened V by 4 bases and J by 2 bases, and 15 bases separated the two germline ends. Germline V CDR1 and CDR2: SGHTA, FQGNSA. This CDR3 comprises 16 residues. The CDR3 region is CASSSTGSFGNQPQHF. CDR3 DNA: TGTGCCAGCAGCTCGACAGGTTCTTTCGGCAATCAGCCCCAGCATTTT.

J is TRBJ1-1 and V is TRBV28; D remains ambiguous. Trimming pared 5 bases from V and 0 bases from J, leaving 10 bases between. This CDR3 has 14 amino acids. The germline gives CDR1 MDHEN, CDR2 SYDVKM. The CDR3 region is CASSPGPLNTEAFF. CDR3 DNA sequence: TGTGCCAGCAGTCCCGGACCCCTGAACACTGAAGCTTTCTTT.

The chain combines TRBV5-4 with TRBJ2-1, with 11 positions matching TRBD1. With V trimmed by 3 bases and J by 15 bases, 14 bases remained unmatched. The germline CDR1 and CDR2 sequences are SGHNT and YYREEE (reference sequence). The CDR3 totals 15 residues. The CDR3 bases are TGTGCCAGCAGCTCCGGACAGGGGGCAAACCCCCGTCCGTTCTTC. Translation: CASSSGQGANPRPFF.

The rearrangement uses TRBV28 and TRBJ2-1; 7 nucleotides match TRBD2. The CDR3 consists of 15 residues. Germline values: CDR1 MDHEN, CDR2 SYDVKM. Trimming at V came to 3 bases and at J to 4 bases, leaving 6 bases not matched to a gene. The chain's CDR3 is CASSFGGSGYNEQFF. The CDR3 DNA sequence: TGTGCCAGCAGTTTCGGCGGGAGTGGGTACAATGAGCAGTTCTTC. Filled out from reference TRBV28 and TRBJ2-1, the complete variable domain reads DVKVTQSSRYLVKRTGEKVFLECVQDMDHENMFWYRQDPGLGLRLIYFSYDVKMKEKGDIPEGYSVSREKKERFSLILESASTNQTSMYLCASSFGGSGYNEQFFGPGTRLTVL.

The chain employs TRBV4-1 and TRBJ1-1; a possible D gene is TRBD1 (5 bases). This CDR3 has 16 amino acids. In germline, CDR1 is MGHRA, CDR2 YSYEKL. Trimming removed 0 bases from V and 1 base from J, with 12 bases in between. DNA for the CDR3: TGCGCCAGCAGCCAAGATAGAGCAGGGAGGAACACTGAAGCTTTCTTT. Translation: CASSQDRAGRNTEAFF.

The chain is built from TRBV5-8 and TRBJ1-5; TRBD1 matches at 7 bases. V lost 4 bases and J lost 4; bases outside the gene matches: 8. The CDR3 is 15 amino acids. The germline V gene has CDR1 SGHTS and CDR2 YDEGEE. CDR3 in DNA: TGTGCCAGCAGCCGCGACAGGGCACAAAATCAGCCCCAGCATTTT. It specifies CASSRDRAQNQPQHF.

This clone was observed a few times. The genes are TRBV5-5 and TRBJ1-5, with 7 nucleotides matching TRBD1. J gave up 0 bases and V 3 bases, and 6 bases lay outside the gene matches. This CDR3 region has 16 residues. CDR1 SGHKS and CDR2 YYEKEE come from the germline V gene (reference sequence). The CDR3 DNA is TGTGCCAGCAGCTCGCAGGGGGGAGATAGCAATCAGCCCCAGCATTTT. Translated, it gives CASSSQGGDSNQPQHF. Full variable domain (rest looked up from reference TRBV5-5 and TRBJ1-5): DAGVTQSPTHLIKTRGQQVTLRCSPISGHKSVSWYQQVLGQGPQFIFQYYEKEERGRGNFPDRFSARQFPNYSSELNVNALLLGDSALYLCASSSQGGDSNQPQHFGDGTRLSIL.

The rearrangement links TRBV12-3 or TRBV12-4 to TRBJ2-7; 10 bases map to TRBD1. There are 13 residues in the CDR3. The ends lost 5 bases at V and 4 bases at J; junction bases unmatched: 2. The CDR3 region is CASSRQGAYEQYF. The CDR3 region has the DNA TGTGCCAGCAGTCGACAGGGGGCGTACGAGCAGTACTTC.